These 5 T cell receptor beta chains came from one sample sequenced in a study of OX40 agonist ivuxolimab in advanced cancers. Clones were sequenced by immunoSEQ multiplex PCR, and TCRdb holds only the in-frame ones, with some missing. The data contain tens of thousands of clones, more than 80% of them singletons. Sequenced material: CD4+ or CD8+ T cells sorted from blood, taken in a trial of the OX40 agonist ivuxolimab. The receptors originated from an adult with an advanced solid tumor such as melanoma, head and neck, liver or kidney cancer.

The J gene is TRBJ1-3, the V gene TRBV6-5; TRBD1 matches at 7 bases. The CDR3 loop spans 15 amino acids. The ends lost 5 bases at V and 1 base at J; junction bases unmatched: 5. The germline gives CDR1 MNHEY, CDR2 SVGAGI. In DNA, the CDR3 is TGTGCCAGCAGTAAAACGACAGGGTCTGGAAACACCATATATTTT. It codes for CASSKTTGSGNTIYF.

The V call is TRBV7-2, the J call TRBJ1-2; maybe TRBD1 (5 bases). In germline, CDR1 is SGHTA, CDR2 FQGNSA. Between the trimmed V and J ends, which lost 4 bases and 8 bases, there was a span of 8 bases. The CDR3 runs 11 residues. CDR3 in amino acids: CASSSWGGYTF. The DNA of the CDR3 is TGTGCCAGCAGCTCCTGGGGGGGCTACACCTTC. Combining the CDR3 with reference TRBV7-2 and TRBJ1-2 gives the whole variable domain GAGVSQSPSNKVTEKGKDVELRCDPISGHTALYWYRQSLGQGLEFLIYFQGNSAPDKSGLPSDRFSAERTGGSVSTLTIQRTQQEDSAVYLCASSSWGGYTFGSGTRLTVV.

The chain recombines TRBV14 with TRBJ1-2, with 7 positions matching TRBD1. CDR3 size: 15 residues. Germline V gives CDR1 SGHDN, CDR2 FVKESK. The V and J ends lost 4 bases and 0 bases, in that order; junction bases with no gene match: 5. The CDR3 protein is CASSPRTGANYGYTF. The DNA for the CDR3 is TGTGCCAGCAGCCCCCGGACAGGCGCTAACTATGGCTACACCTTC.

V and J are TRBV6-6 and TRBJ1-1, with a tentative D call TRBD1 (5 bases). Germline CDR1 is MNHNY and CDR2 is SVGAGI (reference sequence). CDR3 length equals 12 residues. V was pared by 6 bases and J by 8 bases, with 13 bases between. CDR3 sequence (DNA): TGTGCCAGCAGGTCGGGGGGGGGAGAAGCTTTCTTT. It encodes CASRSGGGEAFF.

The chain recombines TRBV7-9 with TRBJ1-6, with a possible D match to TRBD1 (5 bases). Per germline, CDR1 SEHNR and CDR2 FQNEAQ (reference sequence). V lost 6 bases and J 0 bases, leaving 12 bases between the germline ends. The CDR3 extends over 16 amino acids. The CDR3 loop is CASSSPGSSYNSPLHF. For the CDR3, the DNA is TGTGCCAGCAGTTCCCCAGGGAGCTCCTATAATTCACCCCTCCACTTT. Together with reference TRBV7-9 and TRBJ1-6, the CDR3 gives the full variable domain: DTGVSQNPRHKITKRGQNVTFRCDPISEHNRLYWYRQTLGQGPEFLTYFQNEAQLEKSRLLSDRFSAERPKGSFSTLEIQRTEQGDSAMYLCASSSPGSSYNSPLHFGNGTRLTVT.